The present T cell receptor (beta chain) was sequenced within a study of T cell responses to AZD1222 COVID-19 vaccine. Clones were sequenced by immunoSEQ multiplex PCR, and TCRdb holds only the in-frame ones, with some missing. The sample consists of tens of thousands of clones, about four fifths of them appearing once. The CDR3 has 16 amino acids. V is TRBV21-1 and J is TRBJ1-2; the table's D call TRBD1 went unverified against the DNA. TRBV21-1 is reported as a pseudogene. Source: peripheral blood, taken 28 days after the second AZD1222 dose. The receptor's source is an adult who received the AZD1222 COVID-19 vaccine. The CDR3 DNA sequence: TGTGCCAGCAGCAGGAAGTGGGCCTCAGCTAACTATGGCTACACCTTC. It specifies CASSRKWASANYGYTF.